Below are 20 T cell receptor beta chains sequenced from a single sample in a study of T cells in localized non-small cell lung cancer. Sequencing used immunoSEQ multiplex PCR; TCRdb keeps in-frame clones, though not all of them. The table records fewer than 45,000 clones, about 90% of them present only once. Sequencing was performed on peripheral blood, taken before any cancer treatment. The source of these receptors is a man aged 35-75 years with stage I lung adenocarcinoma.

The chain recombines TRBV29-1 with TRBJ1-1; 7 bases align to TRBD1. Trimming took 0 bases from V and 6 from J; bases not matched to a gene: 13. The CDR3 runs to 16 residues. The germline CDR1 and CDR2 sequences are SQVTM and ANQGSEA. CDR3 sequence: CSVEDRAGQPRAEAFF. Here the CDR3 DNA reads TGCAGCGTTGAAGATAGAGCGGGACAGCCGAGGGCTGAAGCTTTCTTT.

The chain links TRBV5-1 to TRBJ2-1; 11 bases are shared with TRBD2. CDR3 length: 15 residues. Germline values: CDR1 SGHRS, CDR2 YFSETQ. J gave up 8 bases and V 0 bases, and 4 bases lay outside the gene matches. In DNA form, the CDR3 reads TGCGCCAGCAGCTTGGTTAGCGGGAGGGTCTATGAGCAGTTCTTC. Translated: CASSLVSGRVYEQFF.

The V call is TRBV5-1, the J call TRBJ2-4, with 9 nucleotides matching TRBD2. Germline values: CDR1 SGHRS, CDR2 YFSETQ. The CDR3 has 14 residues. Unmatched junction bases numbered 6, after V lost 4 bases and J lost 7 bases. The CDR3 region has the DNA TGCGCCAGCAGCCTTAGCGGGGGTGAGAACATTCAGTACTTC. It specifies CASSLSGGENIQYF.

This clone was seen once. The rearrangement joins TRBV18 to TRBJ2-5; 7 positions match TRBD1. With V trimmed by 4 bases and J by 5 bases, 7 bases remained unmatched. Germline V lookup: CDR1 KGHSH, CDR2 LQKENI. The CDR3 runs 14 residues. The CDR3 DNA reads as TGTGCCAGCTCACGGGACAGCCGTCCGGAGACCCAGTACTTC. This gives the protein CASSRDSRPETQYF.

This chain links TRBV7-9 with TRBJ1-6, with unresolved D. CDR1 and CDR2 from the germline V gene are SEHNR and FQNEAQ (reference sequence). This CDR3 contains 15 residues. V lost 0 bases, J lost 6 bases, and 9 bases lay in between. CDR3 loop: CASSLAEVRNSPLHF. CDR3 in DNA: TGTGCCAGCAGCTTAGCGGAGGTTCGTAATTCACCCCTCCACTTT.

This chain joins TRBV27 and TRBJ1-2; D call uncertain. The CDR3 extends over 16 amino acids. Trimming took 4 bases from V and 2 from J, leaving 17 bases between them. The germline V gene encodes CDR1 MNHEY and CDR2 SMNVEV (reference sequence). The CDR3 here is CASSSTPGRRNYGYTF. The CDR3 DNA follows: TGTGCCAGCAGTTCTACCCCGGGGAGACGGAACTATGGCTACACCTTC.

V usage is TRBV28 and J usage is TRBJ2-3, with TRBD2 as a possible D gene (5 bases). The germline V gene encodes CDR1 MDHEN and CDR2 SYDVKM. This CDR3 is 13 amino acids long. V was pared by 8 bases and J by 3 bases, with 12 bases between. The chain's CDR3 is CASGSSLTDTQYF. CDR3 DNA: TGTGCCAGCGGGAGTTCGTTGACAGATACGCAGTATTTT.

The chain has TRBV7-9 and TRBJ1-1; TRBD1 might be the D (5 bases). Germline V gene sequence: CDR1 SEHNR, CDR2 FQNEAQ (reference sequence). This CDR3 is 12 amino acids long. Trimming pared 5 bases from V and 5 bases from J, leaving 9 bases between. This CDR3 reads CASSRRETEAFF. CDR3 bases: TGTGCCAGCAGCCGCAGGGAGACTGAAGCTTTCTTT.

This clone was recorded only once. The rearrangement joins TRBV10-2 to TRBJ2-1, with 9 bases that match TRBD2. V shed 6 bases and J 9 bases; nucleotides not matched to a gene: 15. The germline gives CDR1 WSHSY, CDR2 SAAADI. There are 16 residues in the CDR3. The CDR3 coding sequence is TGCGCCAGCAGGACCTGGGCCTTAGCGGGAGTCGGTGAGCAGTTCTTC. The encoded protein is CASRTWALAGVGEQFF.

This clone came up once. The chain recombines TRBV5-6 with TRBJ2-7, with D perhaps TRBD1 (5 bases). From germline, CDR1 is SGHDT and CDR2 YYEEEE. The CDR3 sequence is 14 residues long. The V end lost 2 bases, the J end lost 2 bases, and 11 bases lay between the germline ends. The CDR3 DNA follows: TGTGCCAGCAGCTTTCAGGGATCGACCTACGAGCAGTACTTC. It encodes CASSFQGSTYEQYF. The full variable domain, with the rest looked up from reference TRBV5-6 and TRBJ2-7, is DAGVTQSPTHLIKTRGQQVTLRCSPKSGHDTVSWYQQALGQGPQFIFQYYEEEERQRGNFPDRFSGHQFPNYSSELNVNALLLGDSALYLCASSFQGSTYEQYFGPGTRLTVT.

The chain is built from TRBV5-1 and TRBJ2-6; D gene unclear. The germline CDR1 and CDR2 sequences are SGHRS and YFSETQ. This CDR3 comprises 16 residues. Deletions cut 5 bases from V and 2 bases from J, with 14 bases between. CDR3 sequence (DNA): TGCGCCAGCAGAAAAAACCTAGAAGCTGGGGCCAACGTCCTGACTTTC. Amino acids: CASRKNLEAGANVLTF. Drawing the rest from reference TRBV5-1 and TRBJ2-6, the complete variable domain is KAGVTQTPRYLIKTRGQQVTLSCSPISGHRSVSWYQQTPGQGLQFLFEYFSETQRNKGNFPGRFSGRQFSNSRSEMNVSTLELGDSALYLCASRKNLEAGANVLTFGAGSRLTVL.

The gene calls are TRBV19 and TRBJ1-1; D not resolved. Germline values: CDR1 LNHDA, CDR2 SQIVND (reference sequence). V lost 1 base to trimming and J lost 0 bases, with 6 bases between them. The CDR3 sequence is 14 residues long. CDR3 amino acids: CASSIATMNTEAFF. DNA of the CDR3: TGTGCCAGTAGTATAGCGACCATGAACACTGAAGCTTTCTTT.

The chain recombines TRBV27 with TRBJ2-1; D uncertain. The germline V and J ends were trimmed by 2 bases and 3 bases, with 14 bases remaining between them. The CDR3 sequence is 16 residues long. Germline CDR1 MNHEY, CDR2 SMNVEV (reference sequence). Here the CDR3 reads CASSLVVERDYNEQFF. As DNA, the CDR3 is TGTGCCAGCAGTTTAGTAGTGGAAAGGGACTACAATGAGCAGTTCTTC.

The chain has TRBV6-6 and TRBJ2-7; TRBD1 aligns across 10 bases. Germline values: CDR1 MNHNY, CDR2 SVGAGI (reference sequence). The CDR3 runs to 15 residues. Trimming at V came to 3 bases and at J to 2 bases, leaving 4 bases not matched to a gene. The CDR3 DNA is TGTGCCAGCAGTTATAGGGGACAGGGGACCTACGAGCAGTACTTC. This gives the protein CASSYRGQGTYEQYF.

The rearrangement uses TRBV28 and TRBJ1-2, with D perhaps TRBD1 (6 bases). V lost 9 bases to trimming and J lost 7 bases, with 21 bases between them. CDR3 length equals 14 residues. The V gene's germline CDR1 is MDHEN and CDR2 SYDVKM. The DNA of the CDR3 is TGTGCCAGTATAAAGTCCCAGGGGATCCCTGGCTACACCTTC. Its protein product is CASIKSQGIPGYTF.

The chain combines TRBV2 with TRBJ2-5; D might be TRBD2 (6 bases). V was shortened by 9 bases and J by 0 bases, with 20 bases between the two germline ends. Germline V gene sequence: CDR1 SNHLY, CDR2 FYNNEI. The CDR3 covers 16 residues. CDR3 coding DNA: TGTGCCAGGACCGAGGGACCGGGAGCGAACCAAGAGACCCAGTACTTC. Translation: CARTEGPGANQETQYF.

The rearrangement joins TRBV19 to TRBJ2-1; 7 nucleotides align to TRBD2. CDR1 and CDR2 from the germline V gene are LNHDA and SQIVND (reference sequence). There are 16 residues in the CDR3. J was trimmed by 5 bases and V by 3 bases; bases with no gene match: 10. DNA of the CDR3: TGTGCCAGTAGTATGGTCAGGGCTAGCGGAAACAATGAGCAGTTCTTC. This sequence encodes CASSMVRASGNNEQFF.

This clone was counted between two and nine times. J is TRBJ1-1 and V is TRBV10-3; 10 bases align to TRBD1. Trimming took 7 bases from V and 6 from J; bases not matched to a gene: 8. CDR1 is ENHRY, CDR2 SYGVKD, per germline. The CDR3 runs to 14 residues. CDR3 sequence (DNA): TGTGCCATCACAAGGGACAGGGGAAGCTCTGAAGCTTTCTTT. This codes for CAITRDRGSSEAFF.

This rearrangement joins TRBV11-3 to TRBJ2-2, with TRBD1 matching over 12 bases. Germline assignment: CDR1 SGHNT and CDR2 YENEEA. With 3 bases clipped from V and 7 bases from J, the junction kept 6 bases outside the gene matches. This CDR3 has 16 amino acids. The CDR3 is CASSFYGTGGNGELFF. In nucleotides, the CDR3 is TGTGCCAGCAGCTTTTACGGGACAGGGGGCAACGGGGAGCTGTTTTTT.

The DNA of the CDR3 is TGCGCCAGCAGCACTGGACAAGATAGGTACACCGGGGAGCTGTTTTTT. This sequence encodes CASSTGQDRYTGELFF. The chain links TRBV4-3 to TRBJ2-2, with D tentatively TRBD1 (5 bases). Germline CDR1 reads LGHNA; CDR2 reads YSLEER. The CDR3 runs 16 residues. V was pared by 5 bases and J by 3 bases, with 16 bases between.